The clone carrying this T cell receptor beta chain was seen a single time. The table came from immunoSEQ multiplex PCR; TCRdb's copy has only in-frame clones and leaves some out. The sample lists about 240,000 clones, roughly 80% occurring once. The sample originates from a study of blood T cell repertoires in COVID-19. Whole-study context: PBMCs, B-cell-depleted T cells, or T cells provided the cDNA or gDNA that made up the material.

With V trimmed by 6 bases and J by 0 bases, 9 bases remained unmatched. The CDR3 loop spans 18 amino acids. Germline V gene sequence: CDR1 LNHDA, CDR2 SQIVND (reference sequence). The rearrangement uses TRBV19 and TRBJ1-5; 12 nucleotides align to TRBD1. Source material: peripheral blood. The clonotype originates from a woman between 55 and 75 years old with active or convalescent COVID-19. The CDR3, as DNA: TGTGCCAGTAGCGGGGGGACAGGGGGCGGCCGTAGCAATCAGCCCCAGCATTTT. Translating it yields CASSGGTGGGRSNQPQHF. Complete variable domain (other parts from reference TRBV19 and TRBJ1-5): DGGITQSPKYLFRKEGQNVTLSCEQNLNHDAMYWYRQDPGQGLRLIYYSQIVNDFQKGDIAEGYSVSREKKESFPLTVTSAQKNPTAFYLCASSGGTGGGRSNQPQHFGDGTRLSIL.